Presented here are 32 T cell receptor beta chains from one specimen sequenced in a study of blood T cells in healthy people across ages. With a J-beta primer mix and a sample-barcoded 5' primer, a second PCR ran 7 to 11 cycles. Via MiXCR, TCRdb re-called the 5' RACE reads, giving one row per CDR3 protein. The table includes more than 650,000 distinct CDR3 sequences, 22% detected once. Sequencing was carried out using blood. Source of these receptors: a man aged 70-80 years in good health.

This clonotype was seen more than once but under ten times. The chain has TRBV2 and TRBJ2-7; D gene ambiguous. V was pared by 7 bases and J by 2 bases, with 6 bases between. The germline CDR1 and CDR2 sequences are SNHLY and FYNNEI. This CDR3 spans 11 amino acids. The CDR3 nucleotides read TGTGCCAGCAAGGGCGCCTACGAGCAGTACTTC. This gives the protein CASKGAYEQYF.

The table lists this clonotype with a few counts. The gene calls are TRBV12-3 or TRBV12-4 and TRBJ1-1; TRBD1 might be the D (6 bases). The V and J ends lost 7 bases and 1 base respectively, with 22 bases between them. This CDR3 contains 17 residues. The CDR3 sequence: CASKPQFWGLKNTEAFF. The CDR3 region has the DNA TGTGCCAGCAAACCACAGTTTTGGGGGCTGAAGAACACTGAAGCTTTCTTT.

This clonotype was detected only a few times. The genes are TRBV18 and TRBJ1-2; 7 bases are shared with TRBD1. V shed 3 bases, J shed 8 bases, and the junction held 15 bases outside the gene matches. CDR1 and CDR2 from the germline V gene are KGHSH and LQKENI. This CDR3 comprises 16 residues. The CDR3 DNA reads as TGTGCCAGCTCACCGCTCGGGACAGCAAAGTTTGAGGGCTACACCTTC. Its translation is CASSPLGTAKFEGYTF.

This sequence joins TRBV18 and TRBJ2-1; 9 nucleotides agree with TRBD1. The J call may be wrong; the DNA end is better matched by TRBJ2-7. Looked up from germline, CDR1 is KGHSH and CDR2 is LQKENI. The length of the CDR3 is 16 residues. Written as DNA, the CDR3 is TGTGCCAGCTCACCATCTACAGGGGGACAGGGCTACGAGCAGTACTTC. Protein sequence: CASSPSTGGQGYEQYF.

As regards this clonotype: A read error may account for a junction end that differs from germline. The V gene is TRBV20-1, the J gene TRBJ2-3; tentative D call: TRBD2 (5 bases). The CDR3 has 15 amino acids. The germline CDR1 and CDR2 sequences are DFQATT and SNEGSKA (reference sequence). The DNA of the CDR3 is TGCAGTGCCAGAGGGCTAGGCATTAGCACAGATACGCAGTATTTT. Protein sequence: CSARGLGISTDTQYF.

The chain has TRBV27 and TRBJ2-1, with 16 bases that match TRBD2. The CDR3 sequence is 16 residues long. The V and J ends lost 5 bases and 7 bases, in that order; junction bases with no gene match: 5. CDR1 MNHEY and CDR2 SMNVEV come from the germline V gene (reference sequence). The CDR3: CASSPGTSGRANEQFF. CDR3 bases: TGTGCCAGCAGTCCCGGGACTAGCGGGAGGGCGAATGAGCAGTTCTTC.

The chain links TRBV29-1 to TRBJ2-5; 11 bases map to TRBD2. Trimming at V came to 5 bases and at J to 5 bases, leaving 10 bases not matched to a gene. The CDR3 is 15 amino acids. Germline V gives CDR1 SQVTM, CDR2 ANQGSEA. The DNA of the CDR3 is TGCAGCGTTCTTACTAGCGGGAGTGGTCGGGAGACCCAGTACTTC. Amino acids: CSVLTSGSGRETQYF.

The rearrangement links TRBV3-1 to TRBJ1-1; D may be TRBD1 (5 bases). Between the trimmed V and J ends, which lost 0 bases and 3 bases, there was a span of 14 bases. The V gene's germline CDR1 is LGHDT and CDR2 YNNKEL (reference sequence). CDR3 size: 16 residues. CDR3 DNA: TGTGCCAGCAGCCAAGAAGGGCTGGGCAGGGACACTGAAGCTTTCTTT. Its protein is CASSQEGLGRDTEAFF.

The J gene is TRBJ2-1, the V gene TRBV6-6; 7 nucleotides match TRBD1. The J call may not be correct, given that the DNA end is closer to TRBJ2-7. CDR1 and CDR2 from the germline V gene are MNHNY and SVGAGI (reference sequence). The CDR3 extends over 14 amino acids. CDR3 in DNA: TGTGCCAGCAGTTACGACAGGGAATCCTACGAGCAGTACTTC. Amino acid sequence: CASSYDRESYEQYF.

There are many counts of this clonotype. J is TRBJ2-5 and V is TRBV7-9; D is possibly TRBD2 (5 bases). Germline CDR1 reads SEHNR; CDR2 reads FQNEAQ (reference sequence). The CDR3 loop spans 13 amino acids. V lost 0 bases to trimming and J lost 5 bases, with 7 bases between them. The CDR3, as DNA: TGTGCCAGCAGCTTAGCGGGAGCGGAGACCCAGTACTTC. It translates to CASSLAGAETQYF.

The CDR3 is CSVKTSDGQPQHF. The CDR3 DNA sequence: TGCAGCGTTAAAACCAGCGACGGCCAGCCCCAGCATTTT. This chain uses TRBV29-1 with TRBJ1-5; D call uncertain. Germline V gene sequence: CDR1 SQVTM, CDR2 ANQGSEA. V lost 5 bases, J lost 7 bases, and 15 bases lay in between. The CDR3 length is 13 residues.

The CDR3 protein is CASSFSRTTWDGNTIYF. The CDR3, as DNA: TGTGCCAGCAGTTTCTCTAGGACTACTTGGGACGGAAACACCATATATTTT. This chain uses TRBV6-2 or TRBV6-3 with TRBJ1-3; D is perhaps TRBD1 (5 bases). The germline V gene encodes CDR1 MNHEY and CDR2 SVGEGT. V lost 4 bases to trimming and J lost 4 bases, with 20 bases between them. The CDR3 covers 17 residues.

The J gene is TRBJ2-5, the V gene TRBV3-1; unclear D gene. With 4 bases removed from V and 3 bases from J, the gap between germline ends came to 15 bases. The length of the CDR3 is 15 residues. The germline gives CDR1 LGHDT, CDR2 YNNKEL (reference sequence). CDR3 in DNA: TGTGCCAGCAGCCTTCCACTGGATTCGGAAGAGACCCAGTACTTC. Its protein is CASSLPLDSEETQYF.

The chain's CDR3 is CASNRDRGNRGYTF. As DNA, the CDR3 is TGTGCCAGTAATAGGGACAGGGGTAATCGTGGCTACACCTTC. The chain recombines TRBV19 with TRBJ1-2; 10 nucleotides agree with TRBD1. This CDR3 is built from 14 residues. The germline gives CDR1 LNHDA, CDR2 SQIVND (reference sequence). V dropped 7 bases and J dropped 7; count of bases not matched to a gene: 9. The variable domain in full, completed from reference TRBV19 and TRBJ1-2, reads DGGITQSPKYLFRKEGQNVTLSCEQNLNHDAMYWYRQDPGQGLRLIYYSQIVNDFQKGDIAEGYSVSREKKESFPLTVTSAQKNPTAFYLCASNRDRGNRGYTFGSGTRLTVV.

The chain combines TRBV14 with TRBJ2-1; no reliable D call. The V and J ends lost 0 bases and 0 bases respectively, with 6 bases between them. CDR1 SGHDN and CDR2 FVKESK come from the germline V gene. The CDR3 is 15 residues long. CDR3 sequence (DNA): TGTGCCAGCAGCCAAGACGATTCCTCCTACAATGAGCAGTTCTTC. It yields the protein CASSQDDSSYNEQFF.

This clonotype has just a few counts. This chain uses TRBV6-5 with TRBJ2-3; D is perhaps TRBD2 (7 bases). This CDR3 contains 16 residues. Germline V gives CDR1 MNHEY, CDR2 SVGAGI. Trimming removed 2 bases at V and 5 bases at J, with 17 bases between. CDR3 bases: TGTGCCAGCAGTTACGGGGGGGCTGCGGTAGGAGATACGCAGTATTTT. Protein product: CASSYGGAAVGDTQYF.

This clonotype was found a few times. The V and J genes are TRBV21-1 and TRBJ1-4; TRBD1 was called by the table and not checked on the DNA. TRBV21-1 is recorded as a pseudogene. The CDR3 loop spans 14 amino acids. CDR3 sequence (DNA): TGTGCCACCAGAATTCGGGGGGCGAGTGAAAAACTGTTTTTT. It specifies CATRIRGASEKLFF.

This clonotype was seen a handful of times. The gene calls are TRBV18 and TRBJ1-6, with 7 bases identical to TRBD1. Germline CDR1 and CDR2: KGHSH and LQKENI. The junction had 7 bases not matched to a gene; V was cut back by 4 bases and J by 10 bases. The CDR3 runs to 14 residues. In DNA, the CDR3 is TGTGCCAGCTCACAACGACAGGGCTCCTCACCCCTCCACTTT. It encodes CASSQRQGSSPLHF.

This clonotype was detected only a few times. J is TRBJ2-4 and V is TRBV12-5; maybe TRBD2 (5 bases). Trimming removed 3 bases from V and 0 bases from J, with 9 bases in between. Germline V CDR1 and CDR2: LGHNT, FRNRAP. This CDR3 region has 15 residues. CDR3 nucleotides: TGTGCTAGTGGTTTCGAGGGCCAAGCCAAAAACATTCAGTACTTC. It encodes CASGFEGQAKNIQYF.

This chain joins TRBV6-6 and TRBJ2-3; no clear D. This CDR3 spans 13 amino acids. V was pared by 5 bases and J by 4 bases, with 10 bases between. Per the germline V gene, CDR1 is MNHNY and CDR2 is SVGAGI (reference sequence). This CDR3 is CASSPTVPDTQYF. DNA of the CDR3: TGTGCCAGCAGTCCCACGGTCCCAGATACGCAGTATTTT.

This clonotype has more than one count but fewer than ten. The CDR3 DNA reads TGCGGATTTCCACACAAGGGCGGGTTTGAAAAACTGTTTTTT. It is translated as CGFPHKGGFEKLFF. This chain uses TRBV20-1 with TRBJ1-4; D is unclear. The CDR3 covers 14 residues. Germline CDR1 reads DFQATT; CDR2 reads SNEGSKA (reference sequence).

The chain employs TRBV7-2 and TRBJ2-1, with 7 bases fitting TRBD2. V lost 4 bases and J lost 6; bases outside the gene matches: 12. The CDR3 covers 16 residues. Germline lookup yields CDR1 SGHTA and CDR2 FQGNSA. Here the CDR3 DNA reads TGTGCCAGCAGCTCTCAGACTAGCCTCACGGGCAATGAGCAGTTCTTC. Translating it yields CASSSQTSLTGNEQFF.

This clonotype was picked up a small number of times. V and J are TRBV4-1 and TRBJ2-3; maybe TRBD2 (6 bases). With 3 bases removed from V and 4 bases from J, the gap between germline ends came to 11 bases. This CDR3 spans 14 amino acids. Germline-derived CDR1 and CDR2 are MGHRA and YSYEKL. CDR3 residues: CASSHGTAPDTQYF. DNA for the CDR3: TGCGCCAGCAGCCACGGGACTGCCCCAGATACGCAGTATTTT.

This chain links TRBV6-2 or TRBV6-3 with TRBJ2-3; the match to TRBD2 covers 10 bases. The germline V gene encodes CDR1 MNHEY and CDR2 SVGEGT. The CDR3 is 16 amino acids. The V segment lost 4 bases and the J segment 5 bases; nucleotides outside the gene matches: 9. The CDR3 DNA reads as TGTGCCAGCAGTTCCCTAGCGGGAGCGCGCCAAGATACGCAGTATTTT. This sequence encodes CASSSLAGARQDTQYF.

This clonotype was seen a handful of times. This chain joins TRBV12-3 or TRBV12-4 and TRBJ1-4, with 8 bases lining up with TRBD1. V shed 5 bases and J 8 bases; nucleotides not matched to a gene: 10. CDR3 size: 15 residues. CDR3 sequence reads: CASSDRQGLWEKLFF. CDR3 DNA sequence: TGTGCCAGCAGTGACAGACAGGGGTTGTGGGAAAAACTGTTTTTT.

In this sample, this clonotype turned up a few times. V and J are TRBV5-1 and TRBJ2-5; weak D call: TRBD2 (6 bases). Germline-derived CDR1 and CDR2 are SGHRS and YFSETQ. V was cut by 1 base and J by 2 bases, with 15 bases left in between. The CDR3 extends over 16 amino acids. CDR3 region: CASSLFGGTKQETQYF. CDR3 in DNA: TGCGCCAGCAGCTTGTTTGGAGGGACGAAACAAGAGACCCAGTACTTC.

The DNA for the CDR3 is TGTGCCTGGAGTGTAGGCCCGGTTTCCACAGATACGCAGTATTTT. Translated: CAWSVGPVSTDTQYF. The chain uses TRBV30 and TRBJ2-3; D is undetermined. Trimming took 0 bases from V and 2 from J, leaving 12 bases between them. The germline gives CDR1 GTSNPN, CDR2 SVGIG (reference sequence). CDR3 length: 15 residues.

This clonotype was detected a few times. CDR3 in DNA: TGTGCCAGCAGCTTAGAATGGACAGGGGGCACAGATACGCAGTATTTT. Translating it yields CASSLEWTGGTDTQYF. The chain has TRBV7-8 and TRBJ2-3; 9 nucleotides line up with TRBD1. V was clipped by 1 base and J by 1 base; unmatched bases: 3. The CDR3 covers 16 residues. CDR1 is SGHVS, CDR2 FQNEAQ, per germline.

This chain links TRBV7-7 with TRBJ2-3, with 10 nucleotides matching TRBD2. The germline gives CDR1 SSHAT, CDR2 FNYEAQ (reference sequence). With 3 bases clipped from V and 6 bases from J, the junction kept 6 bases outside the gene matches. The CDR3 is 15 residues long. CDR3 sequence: CASSFSGGTSDTQYF. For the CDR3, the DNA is TGTGCCAGCAGCTTTAGCGGGGGGACCTCTGATACGCAGTATTTT.

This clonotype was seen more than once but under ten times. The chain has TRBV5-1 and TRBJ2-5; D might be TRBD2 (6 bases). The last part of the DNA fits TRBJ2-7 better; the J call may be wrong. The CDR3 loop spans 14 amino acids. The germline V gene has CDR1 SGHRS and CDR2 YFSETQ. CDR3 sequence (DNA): TGCGCCAGCAGCGGAAGCGGAGGGGACTACGAGCAGTACTTC. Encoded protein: CASSGSGGDYEQYF.

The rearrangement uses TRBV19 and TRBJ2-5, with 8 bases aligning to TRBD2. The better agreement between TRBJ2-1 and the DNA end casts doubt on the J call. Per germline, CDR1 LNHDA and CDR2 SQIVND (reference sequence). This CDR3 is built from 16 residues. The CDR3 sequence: CASTPLLAGRYNEQFF. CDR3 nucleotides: TGTGCCAGTACTCCACTCCTAGCGGGCCGCTACAATGAGCAGTTCTTC.

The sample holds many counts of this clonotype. The CDR3 is CASSDSSSTDTQYF. CDR3 nucleotide sequence: TGTGCCAGTTCTGACAGTTCAAGCACAGATACGCAGTATTTT. The chain is built from TRBV19 and TRBJ2-3; D might be TRBD1 (5 bases). Germline loops: CDR1 LNHDA, CDR2 SQIVND (reference sequence). Trimming removed 8 bases from V and 0 bases from J, with 12 bases in between. This CDR3 has 14 residues. Full variable domain (missing parts from reference TRBV19 and TRBJ2-3): DGGITQSPKYLFRKEGQNVTLSCEQNLNHDAMYWYRQDPGQGLRLIYYSQIVNDFQKGDIAEGYSVSREKKESFPLTVTSAQKNPTAFYLCASSDSSSTDTQYFGPGTRLTVL.